The clone carrying this T cell receptor beta chain was observed at least ten times. Its specificity is not known. These data are taken from a study of CD8 T cells in ankylosing spondylitis. General study findings and limits: Matched ankylosing spondylitis synovial fluid reportedly showed significant enrichment of disease-linked clones. Apparently characteristic of ankylosing spondylitis blood was a TCR beta motif (roughly 8 highly homologous variants). A CD8+ phenotype characterized the disease-linked clones, which were relatively rare in peripheral blood.

Libraries for TCR beta were made by quantitative 5'-RACE with molecular barcodes. TCRdb independently ran MiXCR on the 5' RACE reads; one entry per CDR3 protein. The sample contains 350,000 to 550,000 distinct CDR3 sequences, about 25% of which appear only once. Germline V gene sequence: CDR1 DFQATT, CDR2 SNEGSKA (reference sequence). V dropped 1 base and J dropped 5 bases, with 14 bases sitting between them. The CDR3 loop spans 14 amino acids. Sample: blood, either unsorted or a sorted T cell fraction (not recorded which). The chain carries TRBV20-1 and TRBJ1-2; D uncertain. The origin of this receptor is a male donor with ankylosing spondylitis. CDR3 loop: CSARVTGGWYGYTF. The CDR3 DNA reads as TGCAGTGCTAGAGTAACGGGAGGATGGTATGGCTACACCTTC.